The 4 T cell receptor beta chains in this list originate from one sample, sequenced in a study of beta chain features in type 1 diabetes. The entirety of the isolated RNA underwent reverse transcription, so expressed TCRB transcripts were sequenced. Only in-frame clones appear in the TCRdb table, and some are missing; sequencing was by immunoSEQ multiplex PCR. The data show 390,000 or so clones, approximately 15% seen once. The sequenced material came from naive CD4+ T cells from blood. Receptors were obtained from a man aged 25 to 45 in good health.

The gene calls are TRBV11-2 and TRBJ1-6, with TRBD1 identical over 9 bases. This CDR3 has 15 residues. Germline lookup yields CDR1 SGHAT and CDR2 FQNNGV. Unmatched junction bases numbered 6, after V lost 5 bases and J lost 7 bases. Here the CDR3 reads CASSGRGTGNSPLHF. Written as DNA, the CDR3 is TGTGCCAGCAGCGGTAGGGGGACAGGGAATTCACCCCTCCACTTT.

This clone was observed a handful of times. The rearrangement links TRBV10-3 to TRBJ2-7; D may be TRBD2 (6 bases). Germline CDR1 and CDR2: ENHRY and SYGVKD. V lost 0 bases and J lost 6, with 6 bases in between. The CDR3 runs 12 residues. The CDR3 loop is CAISESGGEQYV. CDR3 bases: TGTGCCATCAGTGAGTCGGGGGGCGAGCAGTACGTC.

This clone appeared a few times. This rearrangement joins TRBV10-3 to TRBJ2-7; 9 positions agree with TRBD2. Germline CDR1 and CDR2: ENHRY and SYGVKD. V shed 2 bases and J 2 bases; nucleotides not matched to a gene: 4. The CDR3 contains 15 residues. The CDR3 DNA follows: TGTGCCATCAGTGAGAGACGGACTAGCGCCTACGAGCAGTACTTC. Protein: CAISERRTSAYEQYF.

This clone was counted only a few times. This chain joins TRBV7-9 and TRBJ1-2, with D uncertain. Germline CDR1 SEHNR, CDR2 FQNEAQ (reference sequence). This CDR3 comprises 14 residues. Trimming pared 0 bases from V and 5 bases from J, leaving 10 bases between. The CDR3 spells CASSLAGSSYGYTF. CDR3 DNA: TGTGCCAGCAGCTTAGCAGGGTCGTCTTATGGCTACACCTTC.